This T cell receptor beta chain is from a study of blood T cell repertoires in COVID-19. About the study: Sample material is recorded as cDNA or gDNA derived from T cells, B-cell-depleted T cells, or PBMCs.

Recruits, aged about 18 to 89 years, lived in roughly 22 US areas. For recovered donors of Cohort 3, there were two negative PCRs, clearance, or symptom resolution. Produced via immunoSEQ multiplex PCR; TCRdb's table is partial and in-frame only. In the table there are about 18,000 clones, approximately 90% of which are singletons. The receptor was isolated from a woman aged 25 to 39 who had recovered from COVID-19. The sequenced sample consisted of PBMCs or T cells enriched from blood (not recorded which).

In nucleotides, the CDR3 is TGTGCCAGCAGCTCGGGACTAGCGGGGACCCCCGGGGAGCTGTTTTTT. Amino acid sequence: CASSSGLAGTPGELFF. The chain uses TRBV11-3 and TRBJ2-2; the match to TRBD2 covers 13 bases. Unmatched junction bases numbered 5, after V lost 4 bases and J lost 6 bases. Germline V CDR1 and CDR2: SGHNT, YENEEA. The CDR3 consists of 16 residues.